The present entry profiles one T cell receptor (beta chain) with its context. Antigen unknown. This sample is part of a study of early T cells in non-severe SARS-CoV-2 infection. Study overall: It was bulk RNA from unsorted whole blood that was sequenced, and the chains were unpaired. Regarding the study as a whole: Using VDJdb, the matching emphasized anti-spike CD8 responses while missing private and CD4 specificities.

Each CDR3 protein gets one entry after TCRdb re-called the 5' RACE reads with MiXCR. The sample holds 55,000 to 70,000 distinct CDR3 sequences; around 12% are singletons and the top ten take roughly 1.2%. The length of the CDR3 is 14 residues. The germline V gene has CDR1 SNHLY and CDR2 FYNNEI. V lost 6 bases to trimming and J lost 8 bases, with 17 bases between them. The TCR was taken from an adult who was a healthcare worker with PCR-confirmed SARS-CoV-2 infection or an uninfected control (not recorded which). The donor label of this sample is uncertain. The material sequenced was whole blood, taken at baseline. This chain uses TRBV2 with TRBJ2-1; perhaps D is TRBD1 or TRBD2 (5 bases each). The CDR3 here is CASRALLGTDEQFF. In nucleotides, the CDR3 is TGTGCCAGCAGGGCCCTACTTGGGACGGATGAGCAGTTCTTC.